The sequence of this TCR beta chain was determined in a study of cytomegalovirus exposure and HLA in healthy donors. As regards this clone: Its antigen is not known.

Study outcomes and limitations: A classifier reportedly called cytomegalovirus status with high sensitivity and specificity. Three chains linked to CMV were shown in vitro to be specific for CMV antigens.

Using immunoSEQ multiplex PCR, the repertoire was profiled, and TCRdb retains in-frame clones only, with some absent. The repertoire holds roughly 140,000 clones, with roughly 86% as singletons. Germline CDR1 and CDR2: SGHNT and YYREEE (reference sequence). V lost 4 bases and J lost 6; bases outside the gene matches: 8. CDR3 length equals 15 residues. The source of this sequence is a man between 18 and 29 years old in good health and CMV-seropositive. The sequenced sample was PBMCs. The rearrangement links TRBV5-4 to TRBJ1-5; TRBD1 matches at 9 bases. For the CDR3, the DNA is TGTGCCAGCAGCCCGGGACAGGGCGAGGGTCAGCCCCAGCATTTT. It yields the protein CASSPGQGEGQPQHF.